Below, 9 T cell receptor beta chains from the same sample are listed, as sequenced in a study of regulatory T cells in long-lasting Graves disease. Library construction for TCR beta used iRepertoire HTBI primers and Arm-PCR of CDR3 regions. TCRdb itself ran the multiplex PCR reads through MiXCR, one entry per CDR3 protein. The table lists some 500,000 distinct CDR3 sequences, about 16% of them singletons. Time point defined: newly diagnosed GD, antithyroid drugs for less than 3 months. PBMC RNA served as the TCR library source. These data were likewise used in another study, on T cells in Graves' hyperthyroidism and ophthalmopathy.

The material sequenced was peripheral blood mononuclear cells (PBMCs), taken at new diagnosis, from a patient treated with antithyroid drugs. The receptors stem from a woman aged 35 to 59 with Graves disease.

This clonotype was counted only a few times. The genes are TRBV10-2 and TRBJ2-1; 10 bases are a match to TRBD1. The V gene end was trimmed by 0 bases and the J gene end by 2 bases; junction bases not matched to a gene: 4. Per germline, CDR1 WSHSY and CDR2 SAAADI. The CDR3 has 17 amino acids. The CDR3 DNA reads TGCGCCAGCAGTGAGTCCCCGGGACAGGGGACCTACAATGAGCAGTTCTTC. It is translated as CASSESPGQGTYNEQFF.

This clonotype was observed at least ten times. The chain has TRBV11-2 and TRBJ2-7; possible D gene TRBD1, 6 bases. Germline CDR1 SGHAT, CDR2 FQNNGV. The ends were cut back, 1 base at V and 2 bases at J, with 12 bases in the middle. The CDR3 contains 15 residues. In nucleotides, the CDR3 is TGTGCCAGCAGCTTAGTGAGGGGGAGTACCTACGAGCAGTACTTC. Protein: CASSLVRGSTYEQYF.

This clonotype was recorded many times. The chain carries TRBV6-5 and TRBJ2-3; D may match TRBD1 or TRBD2 (5 bases each). The CDR3 runs 15 residues. Looked up from germline, CDR1 is MNHEY and CDR2 is SVGAGI. V was pared by 2 bases and J by 0 bases, with 9 bases between. DNA for the CDR3: TGTGCCAGCAGTTACGGGGGACGGAGCACAGATACGCAGTATTTT. Its translation: CASSYGGRSTDTQYF.

V gene TRBV2 combines with J gene TRBJ1-5, with D possibly matching TRBD1 (5 bases). CDR1 and CDR2 from the germline V gene are SNHLY and FYNNEI. The CDR3 spans 16 residues. The V end lost 6 bases, the J end lost 3 bases, and 18 bases lay between the germline ends. The CDR3 DNA sequence: TGTGCCAGCAGCCCCGGGGCCGGCGCAGACAATCAGCCCCAGCATTTT. Its translation: CASSPGAGADNQPQHF.

In this sample, this clonotype turned up many times. The V call is TRBV6-5, the J call TRBJ2-7; no firm D call. Trimming shortened V by 0 bases and J by 3 bases, and 9 bases separated the two germline ends. Germline CDR1 and CDR2: MNHEY and SVGAGI. The CDR3 has 14 residues. CDR3 loop: CASSYSRGDYEQYF. The DNA of the CDR3 is TGTGCCAGCAGTTACTCGCGCGGAGACTACGAGCAGTACTTC.

This clonotype turned up a few times. The J gene is TRBJ1-5, the V gene TRBV3-1; the D gene is possibly TRBD1 (6 bases). Trimming stripped 4 bases from V and 4 bases from J, with 14 bases between. Per the germline V gene, CDR1 is LGHDT and CDR2 is YNNKEL (reference sequence). CDR3 size: 15 residues. The CDR3 spells CASSPAGTSNQPQHF. The DNA of the CDR3 is TGTGCCAGCAGCCCTGCCGGGACATCGAATCAGCCCCAGCATTTT.

The genes are TRBV6-2 or TRBV6-3 and TRBJ2-2; possible D gene TRBD1, 6 bases. The CDR3 consists of 16 residues. CDR1 is MNHEY, CDR2 SVGEGT, per germline. V was trimmed by 3 bases and J by 1 base, leaving 12 bases between them. The DNA for the CDR3 is TGTGCCAGCAGTTATCCTCGGACAGAGAACACCGGGGAGCTGTTTTTT. This encodes CASSYPRTENTGELFF.

This sequence joins TRBV20-1 and TRBJ2-5; D uncertain. This CDR3 is built from 10 residues. Germline CDR1 reads DFQATT; CDR2 reads SNEGSKA (reference sequence). The V end lost 6 bases, the J end lost 5 bases, and 7 bases lay between the germline ends. CDR3 sequence (DNA): TGCAGTGCCCAAAGGGAGACCCAGTACTTC. This sequence encodes CSAQRETQYF.

The chain has TRBV15 and TRBJ2-7, with no clear D. V gave up 1 base and J gave up 6 bases, with 13 bases separating them. The CDR3 spans 14 residues. Germline assignment: CDR1 LNHNV and CDR2 YYDKDF (reference sequence). This chain's CDR3 is CATSRGSRTGEQYF. CDR3 DNA sequence: TGTGCCACCAGCAGAGGGTCTAGGACGGGCGAGCAGTACTTC.